The 13 T cell receptor beta chains below all came from one sample that was sequenced in a study of T cell responses to AZD1222 COVID-19 vaccine. Sequencing used immunoSEQ multiplex PCR; TCRdb keeps in-frame clones, though not all of them. In the table there are under 120,000 clones, around 90% of which are singletons. The material was peripheral blood, obtained 28 days after the second AZD1222 dose. Every receptor here comes from an adult who received the AZD1222 COVID-19 vaccine.

V is TRBV11-2 and J is TRBJ1-4, with TRBD1 matching 9 bases. Trimming removed 6 bases from V and 5 bases from J; junction bases left unmatched: 10. Germline V CDR1 and CDR2: SGHAT, FQNNGV. The CDR3 is made up of 16 amino acids. In DNA, the CDR3 is TGTGCCAGCAGTACCGGGACAGGGTCCCCCAATGAAAAACTGTTTTTT. Protein product: CASSTGTGSPNEKLFF.

The chain joins TRBV5-1 to TRBJ2-3; tentative D call: TRBD2 (5 bases). V lost 4 bases and J 6 bases, leaving 18 bases between the germline ends. The CDR3 contains 15 residues. Germline CDR1 reads SGHRS; CDR2 reads YFSETQ. This chain's CDR3 is CASSPERTPPDTQYF. For the CDR3, the DNA is TGCGCCAGCAGCCCCGAGCGGACCCCCCCCGATACGCAGTATTTT. Full variable domain (remainder filled in from reference TRBV5-1 and TRBJ2-3): KAGVTQTPRYLIKTRGQQVTLSCSPISGHRSVSWYQQTPGQGLQFLFEYFSETQRNKGNFPGRFSGRQFSNSRSEMNVSTLELGDSALYLCASSPERTPPDTQYFGPGTRLTVL.

This chain joins TRBV7-9 and TRBJ2-1; 11 bases are shared with TRBD2. This CDR3 contains 15 residues. The germline V gene encodes CDR1 SEHNR and CDR2 FQNEAQ (reference sequence). The V and J ends lost 6 bases and 4 bases, in that order; junction bases with no gene match: 5. The CDR3 sequence: CASSRLAGRYNEQFF. CDR3 DNA sequence: TGTGCCAGCAGTCGACTAGCGGGACGTTACAATGAGCAGTTCTTC. Supplemented by reference TRBV7-9 and TRBJ2-1, the full variable domain reads DTGVSQNPRHKITKRGQNVTFRCDPISEHNRLYWYRQTLGQGPEFLTYFQNEAQLEKSRLLSDRFSAERPKGSFSTLEIQRTEQGDSAMYLCASSRLAGRYNEQFFGPGTRLTVL.

J is TRBJ1-2 and V is TRBV6-5; tentatively, D is TRBD1 (5 bases). CDR3 length: 13 amino acids. The ends were cut back, 6 bases at V and 4 bases at J, with 12 bases in the middle. CDR1 is MNHEY and CDR2 is SVGAGI in the germline V gene. The CDR3 DNA sequence: TGTGCCAGCAGAATGACCGGGACCTATGGCTACACCTTC. Translated, it gives CASRMTGTYGYTF.

V gene TRBV20-1 combines with J gene TRBJ2-1, with 7 bases that match TRBD1. The CDR3 extends over 14 amino acids. Losses at the gene ends were 3 bases for V and 4 bases for J; bases not matched to a gene: 6. The germline gives CDR1 DFQATT, CDR2 SNEGSKA (reference sequence). CDR3 in amino acids: CSASLWDRYNEQFF. The CDR3 DNA reads as TGCAGTGCTAGTTTATGGGACAGATACAATGAGCAGTTCTTC.

The chain links TRBV28 to TRBJ1-1; a weak D match, TRBD1 (6 bases). This CDR3 has 13 amino acids. V was cut by 2 bases and J by 6 bases, with 10 bases left in between. Germline CDR1 MDHEN, CDR2 SYDVKM. The CDR3 bases are TGTGCCAGCAGTTTAAACAGGGCGGCTGAAGCTTTCTTT. This encodes CASSLNRAAEAFF.

The genes are TRBV19 and TRBJ1-5; D may be TRBD1 (5 bases). Deletions cut 7 bases from V and 2 bases from J, with 12 bases between. Germline loops: CDR1 LNHDA, CDR2 SQIVND (reference sequence). The CDR3 has 14 residues. DNA of the CDR3: TGTGCCAGTAATGGAGGGGAGCGCAATCAGCCCCAGCATTTT. Translation: CASNGGERNQPQHF. The full variable domain, with the rest looked up from reference TRBV19 and TRBJ1-5, is DGGITQSPKYLFRKEGQNVTLSCEQNLNHDAMYWYRQDPGQGLRLIYYSQIVNDFQKGDIAEGYSVSREKKESFPLTVTSAQKNPTAFYLCASNGGERNQPQHFGDGTRLSIL.

This clone was found once. V usage is TRBV4-2 and J usage is TRBJ2-7; 11 nucleotides agree with TRBD1. The trim removed 0 bases at V and 0 bases at J, leaving 1 base unmatched. This CDR3 has 16 residues. CDR1 is LGHNA and CDR2 is YNFKEQ in the germline V gene. The CDR3 protein is CASSQDGTGGSYEQYF. The CDR3 DNA is TGTGCCAGCAGCCAAGACGGGACAGGGGGCTCCTACGAGCAGTACTTC.

This clone appeared once. This rearrangement joins TRBV18 to TRBJ1-5; TRBD1 aligns across 9 bases. Losses at the gene ends were 3 bases for V and 6 bases for J; bases not matched to a gene: 9. CDR1 KGHSH and CDR2 LQKENI come from the germline V gene. The CDR3 covers 16 residues. The DNA of the CDR3 is TGTGCCAGCTCACCTCCCGGGACAGGGCACCCTCAGCCCCAGCATTTT. Protein product: CASSPPGTGHPQPQHF.

The genes are TRBV6-5 and TRBJ2-3; 8 nucleotides agree with TRBD1. CDR1 is MNHEY and CDR2 is SVGAGI in the germline V gene. The V and J ends lost 11 bases and 4 bases, in that order; junction bases with no gene match: 8. The CDR3 consists of 13 residues. CDR3 sequence: CAGSGGRADTQYF. In nucleotides, the CDR3 is TGTGCCGGATCAGGGGGCCGCGCAGATACGCAGTATTTT.

The chain couples TRBV4-3 to TRBJ2-7; 13 bases agree with TRBD2. This CDR3 region has 16 residues. J gave up 4 bases and V 1 base, and 4 bases lay outside the gene matches. The germline V gene has CDR1 LGHNA and CDR2 YSLEER. The CDR3: CASSQGTSGGTYEQYF. The CDR3 bases are TGCGCCAGCAGCCAAGGGACTAGCGGGGGAACGTACGAGCAGTACTTC.

The chain uses TRBV4-3 and TRBJ2-7; 8 bases agree with TRBD2. Trimming took 0 bases from V and 4 from J; bases not matched to a gene: 5. This CDR3 region has 15 residues. Germline CDR1 is LGHNA and CDR2 is YSLEER. In nucleotides, the CDR3 is TGCGCCAGCAGCCAAGATGTCACTAGCGGATACGAGCAGTACTTC. It is translated as CASSQDVTSGYEQYF.

This chain connects TRBV18 to TRBJ2-7; TRBD1 aligns across 9 bases. V gave up 3 bases and J gave up 13 bases; unmatched junction bases: 4. The CDR3 has 11 residues. Germline V gene sequence: CDR1 KGHSH, CDR2 LQKENI. The DNA for the CDR3 is TGTGCCAGCTCACCCGGGACAGGGTTATACTTC. Encoded protein: CASSPGTGLYF.